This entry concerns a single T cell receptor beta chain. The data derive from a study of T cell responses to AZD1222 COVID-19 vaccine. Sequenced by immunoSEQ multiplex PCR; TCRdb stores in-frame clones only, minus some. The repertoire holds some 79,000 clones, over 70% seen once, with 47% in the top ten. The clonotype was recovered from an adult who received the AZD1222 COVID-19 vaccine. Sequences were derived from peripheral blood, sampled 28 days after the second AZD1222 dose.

CDR3 bases: TGTGCCAGCAGCCAAGAACCAGCAGGTTACAATGAGCAGTTCTTC. This codes for CASSQEPAGYNEQFF. The chain has TRBV3-1 (or the pseudogene TRBV3-2) and TRBJ2-1; D uncertain. The V gene's germline CDR1 is LGHDT and CDR2 YNNKEL (reference sequence). CDR3 length equals 15 residues. Deletions cut 0 bases from V and 4 bases from J, with 10 bases between.